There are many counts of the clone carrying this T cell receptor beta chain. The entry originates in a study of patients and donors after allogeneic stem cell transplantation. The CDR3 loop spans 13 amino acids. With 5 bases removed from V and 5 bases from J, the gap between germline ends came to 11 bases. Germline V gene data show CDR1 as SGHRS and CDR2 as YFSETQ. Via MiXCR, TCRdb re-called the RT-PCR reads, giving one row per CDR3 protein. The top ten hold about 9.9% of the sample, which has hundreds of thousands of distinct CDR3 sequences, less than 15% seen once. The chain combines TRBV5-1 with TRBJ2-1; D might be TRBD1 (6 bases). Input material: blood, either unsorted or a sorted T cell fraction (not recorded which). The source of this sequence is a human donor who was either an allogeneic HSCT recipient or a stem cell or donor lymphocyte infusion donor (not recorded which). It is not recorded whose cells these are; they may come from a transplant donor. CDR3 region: CASRSGQNNEQFF. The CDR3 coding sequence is TGCGCCAGCAGATCTGGACAGAACAATGAGCAGTTCTTC.